The clone carrying this T cell receptor (beta chain) was counted ten times or more. The data were taken from a study of T-cell memory formation after mild COVID-19. TCRdb fed the 5' RACE reads into MiXCR, producing one record per CDR3 protein. The sample has 150,000 to 200,000 distinct CDR3 sequences, roughly 15% seen once. This CDR3 region has 16 residues. Germline CDR1 reads SGHKS; CDR2 reads YYEKEE (reference sequence). Trimming at V came to 3 bases and at J to 2 bases, leaving 10 bases not matched to a gene. The sequence was collected from an adult woman who had mild COVID-19 (a few samples of this study predate the infection). Cell type and time point are not known. The chain is built from TRBV5-5 and TRBJ1-2; 7 bases agree with TRBD1. The sequenced sample was PBMCs or a T cell subset sorted from them (not recorded which). CDR3 sequence (DNA): TGTGCCAGCAGCTCGGGACAGTCCCCTACCAACTATGGCTACACCTTC. It specifies CASSSGQSPTNYGYTF.